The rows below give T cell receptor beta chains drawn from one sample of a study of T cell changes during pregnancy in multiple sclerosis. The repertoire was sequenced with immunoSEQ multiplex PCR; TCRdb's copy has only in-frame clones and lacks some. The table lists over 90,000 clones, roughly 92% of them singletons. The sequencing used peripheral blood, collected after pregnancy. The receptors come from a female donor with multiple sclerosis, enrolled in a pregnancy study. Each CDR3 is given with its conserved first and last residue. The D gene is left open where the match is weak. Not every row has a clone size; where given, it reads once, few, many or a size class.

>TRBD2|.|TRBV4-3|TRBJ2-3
CASSQDPSGRATDTQYF
TGCGCCAGCAGCCAAGATCCAAGCGGGAGAGCAACAGATACGCAGTATTTT
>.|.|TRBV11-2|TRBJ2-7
CASSLLATPYEQYF
TGTGCCAGCAGCCTCCTAGCTACCCCCTACGAGCAGTACTTC
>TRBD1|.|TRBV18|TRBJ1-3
CASSPKGDRTFSGNTIYF
TGTGCCAGCTCACCGAAGGGGGACAGGACCTTTTCTGGAAACACCATATATTTT
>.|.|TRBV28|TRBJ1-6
CASSSFDSRGSPLHF
TGTGCCAGCAGTTCTTTTGACAGTAGAGGATCACCCCTCCACTTT
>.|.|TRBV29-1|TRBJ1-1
CSVHGLRWTEAFF
TGCAGCGTTCACGGACTGAGATGGACTGAAGCTTTCTTT
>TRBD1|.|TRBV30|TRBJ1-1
CAWTRTGLGTEAFF
TGTGCCTGGACCCGGACAGGACTTGGCACTGAAGCTTTCTTT
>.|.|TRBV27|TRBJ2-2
CASKSGVAGELFF
TGTGCCAGCAAATCAGGGGTTGCCGGGGAGCTGTTTTTT
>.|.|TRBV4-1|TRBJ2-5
CASSQDSRGETQYF
TGCGCCAGCAGCCAAGATTCGCGAGGTGAGACCCAGTACTTC
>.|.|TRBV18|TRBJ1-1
CASSPLGQGEAFF
TGTGCCAGCTCACCTCTGGGGCAGGGCGAAGCTTTCTTT
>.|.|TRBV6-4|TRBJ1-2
CASSDQGYGYTF
TGTGCCAGCAGTGACCAGGGGTATGGCTACACCTTC
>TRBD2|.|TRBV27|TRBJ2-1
CASSPRTSGFNEQFF
TGTGCCAGCAGCCCCCGGACTAGCGGGTTCAATGAGCAGTTCTTC
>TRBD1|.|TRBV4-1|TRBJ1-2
CASSQDRGLVYGYTF
TGCGCCAGCAGCCAAGACAGGGGGCTCGTCTATGGCTACACCTTC
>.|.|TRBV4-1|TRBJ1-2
CASSQALQGSYSNYGYTF
TGCGCCAGCAGCCAGGCTTTACAGGGTTCCTATTCCAACTATGGCTACACCTTC
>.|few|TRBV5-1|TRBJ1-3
CASSEAPGNTIYF
TGCGCCAGCAGCGAGGCCCCTGGAAACACCATATATTTT
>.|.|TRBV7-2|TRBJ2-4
CASSSGGGSGAKNIQYF
TGTGCCAGCAGCTCGGGGGGCGGGAGTGGTGCCAAAAACATTCAGTACTTC
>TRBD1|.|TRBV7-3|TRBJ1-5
CASSPLTGRRNQPQHF
TGTGCCAGCAGCCCTCTGACAGGGCGTCGCAATCAGCCCCAGCATTTT
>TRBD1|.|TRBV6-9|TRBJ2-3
CASSQRQGRLTDTQYF
TGTGCCAGCAGTCAGCGACAGGGGAGACTCACAGATACGCAGTATTTT
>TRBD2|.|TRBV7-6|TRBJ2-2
CASSVAGDGTGELFF
TGTGCCAGCAGCGTAGCGGGAGACGGCACCGGGGAGCTGTTTTTT
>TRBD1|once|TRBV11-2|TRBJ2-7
CASSSGQGPYEQYF
TGTGCCAGCAGCTCCGGACAGGGACCTTACGAGCAGTACTTC
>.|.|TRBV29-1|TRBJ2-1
CSVDSELAYNEQFF
TGCAGCGTTGATTCAGAACTAGCCTACAATGAGCAGTTCTTC
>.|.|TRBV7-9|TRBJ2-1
CASSYGGEQFF
TGTGCCAGCAGTTACGGCGGTGAGCAGTTCTTC
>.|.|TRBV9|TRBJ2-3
CASSVVGSTDTQYF
TGTGCCAGCAGCGTAGTCGGGAGCACAGATACGCAGTATTTT
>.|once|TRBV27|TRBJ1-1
CASSRFGGLYEAFF
TGTGCCAGCAGCCGGTTTGGAGGACTATATGAAGCTTTCTTT
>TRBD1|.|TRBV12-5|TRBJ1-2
CASGLGRATGRYGYTF
TGTGCTAGTGGTTTGGGAAGGGCGACAGGGAGGTATGGCTACACCTTC
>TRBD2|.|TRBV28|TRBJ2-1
CASSAGLARYNEQFF
TGTGCCAGCAGTGCGGGACTAGCGAGGTACAATGAGCAGTTCTTC
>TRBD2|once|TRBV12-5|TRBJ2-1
CASGLQLAGPLGNEQFF
TGTGCTAGTGGTTTGCAACTAGCGGGTCCCCTTGGCAATGAGCAGTTCTTC
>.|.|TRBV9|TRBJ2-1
CASSEGVREQFF
TGTGCCAGCAGCGAGGGAGTACGTGAGCAGTTCTTC
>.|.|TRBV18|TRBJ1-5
CASSPVSISNQPQHF
TGTGCCAGCTCACCGGTCTCTATAAGCAATCAGCCCCAGCATTTT
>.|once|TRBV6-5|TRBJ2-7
CASSYRGDSAYEQYF
TGTGCCAGCAGTTACAGGGGGGACAGCGCCTACGAGCAGTACTTC
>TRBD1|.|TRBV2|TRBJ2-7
CASREPGQGTYEQYF
TGTGCCAGCAGAGAACCGGGACAGGGCACCTACGAGCAGTACTTC
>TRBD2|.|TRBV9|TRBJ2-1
CASSAPGGQEREPSGNEQFF
TGTGCCAGCAGCGCCCCCGGCGGGCAAGAGCGGGAGCCATCGGGAAATGAGCAGTTCTTC
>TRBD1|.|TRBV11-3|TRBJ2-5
CASSKGQGALGTQYF
TGTGCCAGCAGCAAGGGACAGGGGGCTTTGGGGACCCAGTACTTC
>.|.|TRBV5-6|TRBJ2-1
CASSLGTAYNEQFF
TGTGCCAGCAGCTTGGGGACAGCCTACAATGAGCAGTTCTTC
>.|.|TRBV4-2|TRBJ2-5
CASSQGLVAEETQYF
TGTGCCAGCAGCCAAGGTTTGGTAGCGGAAGAGACCCAGTACTTC
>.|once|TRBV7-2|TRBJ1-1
CATRAGMNTEAFF
TGTGCAACCAGGGCAGGGATGAACACTGAAGCTTTCTTT
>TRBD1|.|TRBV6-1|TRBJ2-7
CASSDSAWTGLYEQYF
TGTGCCAGCAGTGATTCTGCGTGGACAGGGTTGTACGAGCAGTACTTC
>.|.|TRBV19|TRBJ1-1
CASRWGGENTEAFF
TGTGCCAGTAGATGGGGGGGCGAGAACACTGAAGCTTTCTTT
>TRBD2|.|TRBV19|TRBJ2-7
CASSFRTSGRNEQYF
TGTGCCAGTAGTTTCCGGACTAGCGGGAGAAACGAGCAGTACTTC
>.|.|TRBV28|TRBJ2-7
CASTGRVTTDHEQYF
TGTGCCAGCACAGGTAGAGTGACGACCGACCACGAGCAGTACTTC
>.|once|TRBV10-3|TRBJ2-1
CAISESPMSSYNEQFF
TGTGCCATCAGTGAGTCGCCTATGAGCTCCTACAATGAGCAGTTCTTC
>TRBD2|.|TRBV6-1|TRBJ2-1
CASSEGVIAGVVQFF
TGTGCCAGCAGTGAAGGCGTAATAGCGGGAGTTGTGCAGTTCTTC
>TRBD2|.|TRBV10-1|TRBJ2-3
CASSDPYSGASTDTQYF
TGCGCCAGCAGTGACCCCTATAGCGGGGCTTCCACAGATACGCAGTATTTT
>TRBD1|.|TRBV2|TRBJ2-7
CASSPTGVRSYEQYF
TGTGCCAGCAGTCCTACAGGGGTTCGGTCCTACGAGCAGTACTTC
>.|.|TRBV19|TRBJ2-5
CATDSGQETQYF
TGTGCCACCGACTCGGGGCAAGAGACCCAGTACTTC
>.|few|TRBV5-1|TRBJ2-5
CASSLKLQGQETQYF
TGCGCCAGCAGCTTGAAGTTGCAGGGACAAGAGACCCAGTACTTC
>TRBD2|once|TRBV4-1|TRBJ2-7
CASSQVPRGSGSHEQYF
TGCGCCAGCAGCCAAGTTCCTCGGGGTAGCGGGAGCCACGAGCAGTACTTC